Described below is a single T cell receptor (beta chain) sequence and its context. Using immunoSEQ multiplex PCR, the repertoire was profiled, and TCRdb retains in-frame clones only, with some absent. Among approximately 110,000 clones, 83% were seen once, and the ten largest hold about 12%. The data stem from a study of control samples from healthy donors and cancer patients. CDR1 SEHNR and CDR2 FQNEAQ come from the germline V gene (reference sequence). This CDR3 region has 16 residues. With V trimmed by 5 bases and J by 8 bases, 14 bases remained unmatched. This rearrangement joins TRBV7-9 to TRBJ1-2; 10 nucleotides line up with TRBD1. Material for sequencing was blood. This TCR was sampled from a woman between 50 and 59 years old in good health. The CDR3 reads CASSAQGRDRGDGYTF. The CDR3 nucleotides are TGTGCCAGCAGCGCACAAGGCCGGGACAGGGGCGACGGCTACACCTTC. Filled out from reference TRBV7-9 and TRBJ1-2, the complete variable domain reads DTGVSQNPRHKITKRGQNVTFRCDPISEHNRLYWYRQTLGQGPEFLTYFQNEAQLEKSRLLSDRFSAERPKGSFSTLEIQRTEQGDSAMYLCASSAQGRDRGDGYTFGSGTRLTVV.